These 27 T cell receptor beta chains share one sample of origin, sequenced in a study of radiotherapy plus CTLA-4 blockade in lung cancer. The repertoire was sequenced with immunoSEQ multiplex PCR; TCRdb's copy has only in-frame clones and lacks some. Among approximately 80,000 clones listed, roughly 74% were seen once. Specimen: peripheral blood, collected from a patient treated with radiotherapy plus ipilimumab. Source of these receptors: a human donor with non-small cell lung cancer whose response to radiotherapy plus ipilimumab could not be evaluated.

The V and J genes are TRBV30 and TRBJ1-2; D call uncertain. V was clipped by 1 base and J by 13 bases, with 16 bases between them. The CDR3 extends over 12 amino acids. CDR1 and CDR2 (germline): GTSNPN, SVGIG (reference sequence). CDR3 residues: CAWSGPGPRATF. DNA of the CDR3: TGTGCCTGGAGTGGCCCGGGTCCGCGGGCCACCTTC.

The count of this clone is one. The chain recombines TRBV7-6 with TRBJ2-5; 9 nucleotides match TRBD2. V was clipped by 0 bases and J by 5 bases; unmatched bases: 7. There are 16 residues in the CDR3. Germline V gene data show CDR1 as SGHVS and CDR2 as FNYEAQ. CDR3 nucleotides: TGTGCCAGCAGCTTAGCGCTGATAGCGGGAGAGGAGACCCAGTACTTC. Translated: CASSLALIAGEETQYF.

This rearrangement joins TRBV28 to TRBJ2-5, with D tentatively TRBD1 (6 bases). Trimming took off 10 bases at V and 1 base at J, with 19 bases between the two ends. Per the germline V gene, CDR1 is MDHEN and CDR2 is SYDVKM. The CDR3 totals 15 residues. The CDR3 region has the DNA TGTGCCACCACAAGTCTTTACAGGGTCCAAGAGACCCAGTACTTC. Its translation: CATTSLYRVQETQYF.

The gene calls are TRBV5-6 and TRBJ2-5; D might be TRBD1 (6 bases). The CDR3 contains 14 residues. Trimming pared 4 bases from V and 2 bases from J, leaving 12 bases between. Germline CDR1 reads SGHDT; CDR2 reads YYEEEE. CDR3 nucleotides: TGTGCCAGCAGCACAGGACAGCTACAAGAGACCCAGTACTTC. It codes for CASSTGQLQETQYF.

The chain employs TRBV11-2 and TRBJ2-7; 7 bases map to TRBD2. The CDR3 is made up of 16 amino acids. Germline V gene sequence: CDR1 SGHAT, CDR2 FQNNGV. V lost 1 base and J lost 0; bases outside the gene matches: 6. The CDR3 DNA reads as TGTGCCAGCAGCTTAGGCCCTAGCGGATTCTCCTACGAGCAGTACTTC. It translates to CASSLGPSGFSYEQYF.

In its sample, this clone was seen a few times. This sequence joins TRBV11-3 and TRBJ2-1; TRBD2 matches at 11 bases. Germline loops: CDR1 SGHNT, CDR2 YENEEA. The ends lost 4 bases at V and 6 bases at J; junction bases unmatched: 5. The CDR3 loop spans 15 amino acids. The CDR3 loop is CASSSLAGGSNEQFF. The CDR3 nucleotides read TGTGCCAGCAGCTCGTTAGCGGGAGGGAGCAATGAGCAGTTCTTC.

This CDR3 is CASSEDSLHQPQHF. DNA for the CDR3: TGTGCCAGCAGCGAAGACAGTTTGCATCAGCCCCAGCATTTT. The V and J genes are TRBV5-5 and TRBJ1-5; TRBD1 is a possible D gene (5 bases). Between the trimmed V and J ends, which lost 4 bases and 5 bases, there was a span of 13 bases. This CDR3 has 14 amino acids. Germline V gene sequence: CDR1 SGHKS, CDR2 YYEKEE (reference sequence). The full variable domain, in which reference TRBV5-5 and TRBJ1-5 provide the parts outside the CDR3, is DAGVTQSPTHLIKTRGQQVTLRCSPISGHKSVSWYQQVLGQGPQFIFQYYEKEERGRGNFPDRFSARQFPNYSSELNVNALLLGDSALYLCASSEDSLHQPQHFGDGTRLSIL.

The rearrangement links TRBV5-1 to TRBJ2-1; 9 positions agree with TRBD1. After removal of 4 bases from V and 6 bases from J, the junction contained 5 bases not matched to a gene. Germline lookup yields CDR1 SGHRS and CDR2 YFSETQ. There are 14 residues in the CDR3. This chain's CDR3 is CASSPGTGSNEQFF. The CDR3 region has the DNA TGCGCCAGCAGCCCCGGGACAGGGTCCAATGAGCAGTTCTTC.

This chain connects TRBV11-2 to TRBJ2-1; tentatively, D is TRBD2 (5 bases). With 2 bases removed from V and 2 bases from J, the gap between germline ends came to 7 bases. The CDR3 consists of 14 residues. CDR1 and CDR2 (germline): SGHAT, FQNNGV. Here the CDR3 reads CASSLSGTYNEQFF. The CDR3 region has the DNA TGTGCCAGCAGCTTATCGGGGACCTACAATGAGCAGTTCTTC.

This chain joins TRBV7-2 and TRBJ2-5; D is possibly TRBD2 (6 bases). Germline V gene sequence: CDR1 SGHTA, CDR2 FQGNSA. Trimming stripped 0 bases from V and 5 bases from J, with 10 bases between. This CDR3 is built from 14 residues. The CDR3 protein is CASSLAGAGETQYF. The DNA of the CDR3 is TGTGCCAGCAGCTTAGCTGGGGCGGGGGAGACCCAGTACTTC.

The chain couples TRBV27 to TRBJ1-5; 9 bases match TRBD1. The germline V gene has CDR1 MNHEY and CDR2 SMNVEV (reference sequence). V shed 10 bases, J shed 3 bases, and the junction held 10 bases outside the gene matches. There are 15 residues in the CDR3. The CDR3 nucleotides are TGTGCCACCAGGTTGACAGGGGGGTTCAATCAGCCCCAGCATTTT. Protein product: CATRLTGGFNQPQHF.

The genes are TRBV28 and TRBJ2-5; 7 bases line up with TRBD1. Trimming took 3 bases from V and 4 from J; bases not matched to a gene: 8. The CDR3 sequence is 15 residues long. Germline V gene lookup returns CDR1 MDHEN and CDR2 SYDVKM. The CDR3 region has the DNA TGTGCCAGCAGTTTTCTGATAGGGGGCGGAGAGACCCAGTACTTC. Translation: CASSFLIGGGETQYF.

The V call is TRBV6-4, the J call TRBJ2-2, with TRBD2 matching 7 bases. The CDR3 covers 13 residues. Germline assignment: CDR1 MRHNA and CDR2 SNTAGT. The V segment lost 6 bases and the J segment 6 bases; nucleotides outside the gene matches: 4. The CDR3 DNA follows: TGTGCCAGCAGACTGGGGGGGGCCGGGGAGCTGTTTTTT. It yields the protein CASRLGGAGELFF.

This chain connects TRBV7-6 to TRBJ2-7; perhaps TRBD2 as D (5 bases). Trimming removed 1 base from V and 3 bases from J, with 10 bases in between. The germline CDR1 and CDR2 sequences are SGHVS and FNYEAQ. CDR3 size: 14 residues. The DNA for the CDR3 is TGTGCCAGCAGCTTAGGAGGGATAGTCTACGAGCAGTACTTC. It codes for CASSLGGIVYEQYF.

This clone has only a few counts. The V gene is TRBV5-1, the J gene TRBJ2-1; 8 positions agree with TRBD1. The germline CDR1 and CDR2 sequences are SGHRS and YFSETQ. The V gene end was trimmed by 4 bases and the J gene end by 6 bases; junction bases not matched to a gene: 18. The CDR3 length is 18 residues. In DNA form, the CDR3 reads TGCGCCAGCAGCAGAATTCCGGGACAGGTGGGGGATGGCAATGAGCAGTTCTTC. Residues: CASSRIPGQVGDGNEQFF.

J is TRBJ2-1 and V is TRBV28; maybe TRBD1 (6 bases). V was cut by 8 bases and J by 3 bases, with 11 bases left in between. This CDR3 comprises 13 residues. CDR1 MDHEN and CDR2 SYDVKM come from the germline V gene. The CDR3 bases are TGTGCCAGCGGCAGGGGCGACTACAATGAGCAGTTCTTC. Its translation is CASGRGDYNEQFF. Full variable domain (rest looked up from reference TRBV28 and TRBJ2-1): DVKVTQSSRYLVKRTGEKVFLECVQDMDHENMFWYRQDPGLGLRLIYFSYDVKMKEKGDIPEGYSVSREKKERFSLILESASTNQTSMYLCASGRGDYNEQFFGPGTRLTVL.

The genes are TRBV29-1 and TRBJ2-5; TRBD1 matches 7 bases. Germline CDR1 and CDR2: SQVTM and ANQGSEA. This CDR3 has 13 amino acids. The V segment lost 6 bases and the J segment 1 base; nucleotides outside the gene matches: 5. The CDR3 protein is CSVSQGLQETQYF. CDR3 nucleotides: TGCAGCGTATCACAGGGGCTCCAAGAGACCCAGTACTTC.

The V gene is TRBV5-4, the J gene TRBJ2-7; 9 bases fit TRBD1. The CDR3 runs 15 residues. V shed 4 bases, J shed 0 bases, and the junction held 5 bases outside the gene matches. Germline CDR1 is SGHNT and CDR2 is YYREEE (reference sequence). DNA of the CDR3: TGTGCCAGCAGCCCACCGGGACAGGGCTCCTACGAGCAGTACTTC. This encodes CASSPPGQGSYEQYF.

This chain connects TRBV7-8 to TRBJ1-2, with D uncertain. The CDR3 is 13 amino acids. The germline CDR1 and CDR2 sequences are SGHVS and FQNEAQ. Trimming took off 5 bases at V and 5 bases at J, with 12 bases between the two ends. DNA of the CDR3: TGTGCCAGCAGCCAACGCGAGATTTATGGCTACACCTTC. As protein: CASSQREIYGYTF.

The J gene is TRBJ2-1, the V gene TRBV5-1, with 12 positions matching TRBD2. Germline V gene sequence: CDR1 SGHRS, CDR2 YFSETQ. The CDR3 is 17 amino acids. V lost 4 bases to trimming and J lost 4 bases; unmatched junction nucleotides: 9. CDR3 loop: CASSPRTSGDTYNEQFF. DNA for the CDR3: TGCGCCAGCAGCCCCCGGACTAGCGGGGACACTTACAATGAGCAGTTCTTC.

V gene TRBV6-5 combines with J gene TRBJ1-6; 7 bases are shared with TRBD1. Losses at the gene ends were 7 bases for V and 6 bases for J; bases not matched to a gene: 9. The CDR3 runs 15 residues. Per germline, CDR1 MNHEY and CDR2 SVGAGI. Here the CDR3 DNA reads TGTGCCAGCACCATACAGGGGCTGGGTAATTCACCCCTCCACTTT. Protein product: CASTIQGLGNSPLHF.

The V and J genes are TRBV6-5 and TRBJ1-3; a weak D match, TRBD1 (5 bases). Trimming cost V 6 bases and J 4 bases, with 10 bases left between them. Germline loops: CDR1 MNHEY, CDR2 SVGAGI. CDR3 size: 13 residues. The CDR3 DNA follows: TGTGCCAGCAGAAGGGGTATCGGAAACACCATATATTTT. Its translation: CASRRGIGNTIYF.

This sequence joins TRBV6-5 and TRBJ2-1, with TRBD1 as a possible D gene (5 bases). Germline loops: CDR1 MNHEY, CDR2 SVGAGI. V lost 0 bases, J lost 4 bases, and 7 bases lay in between. CDR3 size: 14 residues. For the CDR3, the DNA is TGTGCCAGCAGTTACTCGAGACAGTACAATGAGCAGTTCTTC. Translated, it gives CASSYSRQYNEQFF.

This clone was recorded only once. The V and J genes are TRBV7-3 and TRBJ1-1; D remains ambiguous. Trimming shortened V by 0 bases and J by 0 bases, and 8 bases separated the two germline ends. Germline V gene sequence: CDR1 SGHTA, CDR2 FQGTGA. This CDR3 has 15 amino acids. CDR3 residues: CASSLTAAVNTEAFF. The DNA for the CDR3 is TGTGCCAGCAGCTTAACGGCGGCGGTGAACACTGAAGCTTTCTTT.

This clone was counted between two and nine times. V and J are TRBV5-3 and TRBJ2-7; TRBD2 aligns across 10 bases. Being an ORF, TRBV5-3 has a function that is uncertain. V lost 8 bases, J lost 6 bases, and 20 bases stayed unmatched. The CDR3 is 17 amino acids. CDR3 in DNA: TGTGCCAGCGCCCCGGTCGTTGGACTAGCGGCACGGGGCGAGCAGTACTTC. Translated, it gives CASAPVVGLAARGEQYF.

The rearrangement uses TRBV18 and TRBJ1-1, with D uncertain. The CDR3 has 15 amino acids. Germline lookup yields CDR1 KGHSH and CDR2 LQKENI. V lost 1 base to trimming and J lost 4 bases, with 13 bases between them. The chain's CDR3 is CASSPLVTGFTEAFF. As DNA, the CDR3 is TGTGCCAGCTCACCACTGGTGACGGGATTCACTGAAGCTTTCTTT.

This clone was seen a single time. This rearrangement joins TRBV28 to TRBJ2-3; a possible D gene is TRBD1 (5 bases). There are 15 residues in the CDR3. The V gene's germline CDR1 is MDHEN and CDR2 SYDVKM. V was trimmed by 3 bases and J by 4 bases, leaving 14 bases between them. CDR3 nucleotide sequence: TGTGCCAGCAGTTTCTTTTTAAGACAGTCAGATACGCAGTATTTT. The encoded protein is CASSFFLRQSDTQYF.